These 30 T cell receptor beta chains were sequenced from one sample in a study of OX40 agonist ivuxolimab in advanced cancers. The assay was immunoSEQ multiplex PCR, and TCRdb's table has in-frame clones only and misses some. The table lists 25,000 to 30,000 clones, almost 80% of them singletons, with 11% in the top ten. The sample here was CD4+ or CD8+ T cells sorted from blood, taken in a trial of the OX40 agonist ivuxolimab. The receptors stem from an adult with an advanced solid tumor such as melanoma, head and neck, liver or kidney cancer.

The V gene is TRBV10-2, the J gene TRBJ1-1, with TRBD1 matching over 11 bases. CDR1 is WSHSY and CDR2 is SAAADI in the germline V gene. The CDR3 is made up of 18 amino acids. Germline trimming cut 5 bases from V and 3 bases from J; bases unmatched to any gene: 14. The CDR3 nucleotides are TGCGCCAGCAGTCCCAGCACCGGGACAGGGGGATACGACACTGAAGCTTTCTTT. Translating it yields CASSPSTGTGGYDTEAFF.

The chain links TRBV23-1 to TRBJ2-1; D may be TRBD1 (5 bases). TRBV23-1 is marked as an open reading frame, function uncertain. The V end lost 2 bases, the J end lost 10 bases, and 24 bases lay between the germline ends. The CDR3 is 17 residues long. CDR3 sequence: CASSQTGTARISSEQFF. The CDR3 DNA follows: TGCGCCAGCAGTCAAACAGGTACTGCCCGAATTTCGAGCGAGCAGTTCTTC.

The CDR3 nucleotides read TGTGCCAGCAGCTTAGTCGGGGGACGGGATGAGCAGTTCTTC. Its translation is CASSLVGGRDEQFF. The chain uses TRBV7-9 and TRBJ2-1; weak D call: TRBD2 (6 bases). The CDR3 has 14 amino acids. V dropped 1 base and J dropped 8 bases, with 12 bases sitting between them. The V gene's germline CDR1 is SEHNR and CDR2 FQNEAQ (reference sequence).

The chain has TRBV7-6 and TRBJ2-3, with D tentatively TRBD2 (6 bases). Germline V gives CDR1 SGHVS, CDR2 FNYEAQ. V lost 5 bases, J lost 0 bases, and 15 bases lay in between. The CDR3 consists of 16 residues. CDR3 DNA: TGTGCCAGCAGCCCTTATAGCGGTACTAGCACAGATACGCAGTATTTT. Translating it yields CASSPYSGTSTDTQYF.

By frequency in the sample, this clone is medium-sized (0.01 to 0.1%). The chain recombines TRBV29-1 with TRBJ2-1, with D possibly being TRBD1 (5 bases). This CDR3 has 13 amino acids. The germline gives CDR1 SQVTM, CDR2 ANQGSEA. The V end was cut by 6 bases, the J end by 14 bases, with 23 bases between. CDR3 coding DNA: TGCAGCGTCCAGGGATCCGGCCTCCCCTACAAGTTCTTC. This codes for CSVQGSGLPYKFF.

V usage is TRBV19 and J usage is TRBJ1-1; TRBD1 might be the D (6 bases). The germline V gene has CDR1 LNHDA and CDR2 SQIVND (reference sequence). The CDR3 sequence is 15 residues long. Trimming stripped 6 bases from V and 4 bases from J, with 18 bases between. In DNA form, the CDR3 reads TGTGCCAGTAGATTGGCAGGGGAGGGGATCACTGAAGCTTTCTTT. The encoded protein is CASRLAGEGITEAFF.

The DNA of the CDR3 is TGTGCCAGCAGCTTATTTGGGGGCCGGGAAGCTTTCTTT. This gives the protein CASSLFGGREAFF. The chain carries TRBV7-3 and TRBJ1-1; D might be TRBD1 (6 bases). The CDR3 totals 13 residues. The germline V and J ends were trimmed by 2 bases and 8 bases, with 12 bases remaining between them. CDR1 is SGHTA, CDR2 FQGTGA, per germline.

V usage is TRBV6-5 and J usage is TRBJ2-7; no reliable D call. Germline values: CDR1 MNHEY, CDR2 SVGAGI. V shed 3 bases and J shed 2 bases, with 11 bases lying between them. There are 14 residues in the CDR3. CDR3 loop: CASSYGRSPYEQYF. The CDR3 coding sequence is TGTGCCAGCAGTTATGGGCGTTCACCCTACGAGCAGTACTTC.

A remark on this clone: Within the sample, other DNA sequences also encode this same CDR3. The J gene is TRBJ2-1, the V gene TRBV7-9, with D unresolved. The germline V and J ends were trimmed by 5 bases and 7 bases, with 15 bases remaining between them. Germline lookup yields CDR1 SEHNR and CDR2 FQNEAQ (reference sequence). The CDR3 spans 14 residues. The CDR3 nucleotides read TGTGCCAGCAGCGTACGGCAGGTAGTTAATGAGCAGTTCTTC. The encoded protein is CASSVRQVVNEQFF.

J is TRBJ2-1 and V is TRBV7-3, with D hard to call. V was pared by 0 bases and J by 4 bases, with 4 bases between. The CDR3 totals 13 residues. Germline values: CDR1 SGHTA, CDR2 FQGTGA. The CDR3 DNA follows: TGTGCCAGCAGCTTAACTCAATACAATGAGCAGTTCTTC. Amino acids: CASSLTQYNEQFF.

The gene calls are TRBV7-9 and TRBJ2-7; 8 nucleotides match TRBD2. CDR1 is SEHNR, CDR2 FQNEAQ, per germline (reference sequence). Trimming removed 4 bases from V and 7 bases from J; junction bases left unmatched: 6. CDR3 length: 13 amino acids. CDR3 protein: CASSWGTSAEQYF. CDR3 nucleotides: TGTGCCAGCAGCTGGGGGACTAGTGCAGAGCAGTACTTC.

This clone was observed once. The CDR3: CASNLGRPADTQYF. The CDR3 DNA reads TGTGCCAGCAACCTCGGACGGCCCGCAGATACGCAGTATTTT. The V and J genes are TRBV7-9 and TRBJ2-3; no reliable D call. The V end lost 7 bases, the J end lost 4 bases, and 15 bases lay between the germline ends. This CDR3 is 14 amino acids long. Germline V lookup: CDR1 SEHNR, CDR2 FQNEAQ (reference sequence). The full variable domain, in which reference TRBV7-9 and TRBJ2-3 provide the parts outside the CDR3, is DTGVSQNPRHKITKRGQNVTFRCDPISEHNRLYWYRQTLGQGPEFLTYFQNEAQLEKSRLLSDRFSAERPKGSFSTLEIQRTEQGDSAMYLCASNLGRPADTQYFGPGTRLTVL.

This chain uses TRBV7-8 with TRBJ1-1; TRBD1 is a possible D gene (6 bases). The CDR3 has 17 amino acids. Trimming left V 1 base short and J 3 bases short, with 18 bases between. CDR1 SGHVS and CDR2 FQNEAQ come from the germline V gene. CDR3 loop: CASSLEDSGVWDTEAFF. CDR3 coding DNA: TGTGCCAGCAGCTTAGAAGATTCAGGGGTTTGGGACACTGAAGCTTTCTTT.

This chain connects TRBV7-6 to TRBJ2-1; 7 positions agree with TRBD2. J was trimmed by 4 bases and V by 5 bases; bases with no gene match: 11. Per the germline V gene, CDR1 is SGHVS and CDR2 is FNYEAQ. This CDR3 has 16 amino acids. CDR3 region: CASSPLADMKYNEQFF. CDR3 nucleotide sequence: TGTGCCAGCAGCCCCCTAGCGGATATGAAATACAATGAGCAGTTCTTC.

This clone was recorded only once. J is TRBJ2-7 and V is TRBV29-1, with 11 bases that match TRBD1. Germline V CDR1 and CDR2: SQVTM, ANQGSEA. V lost 3 bases and J lost 2; bases outside the gene matches: 6. The CDR3 totals 15 residues. This CDR3 reads CSVEDRTGGTYEQYF. Here the CDR3 DNA reads TGCAGCGTTGAGGACCGGACAGGGGGCACCTACGAGCAGTACTTC.

The chain carries TRBV19 and TRBJ2-1, with D possibly called TRBD1 or TRBD2 (5 bases each). The CDR3 is 14 residues long. In germline, CDR1 is LNHDA, CDR2 SQIVND (reference sequence). Trimming stripped 3 bases from V and 6 bases from J, with 12 bases between. CDR3 sequence (DNA): TGTGCCAGTAGTATCTCGGGGCTCCGCAATGAGCAGTTCTTC. Translation gives CASSISGLRNEQFF.

J is TRBJ2-7 and V is TRBV30; 9 bases are a match to TRBD1. V gave up 7 bases and J gave up 7 bases; unmatched junction bases: 5. CDR1 and CDR2 (germline): GTSNPN, SVGIG (reference sequence). The CDR3 length is 11 residues. CDR3 nucleotide sequence: TGTGCCTATGGGACAGGGTTAGAGCAGTACTTC. Protein product: CAYGTGLEQYF.

V is TRBV19 and J is TRBJ2-3; perhaps D is TRBD1 or TRBD2 (7 bases each). This CDR3 region has 15 residues. V lost 10 bases to trimming and J lost 4 bases, with 21 bases between them. Germline CDR1 LNHDA, CDR2 SQIVND (reference sequence). The CDR3 is CATLRRAGGADTQYF. CDR3 nucleotide sequence: TGTGCCACCCTAAGGAGGGCAGGGGGGGCAGATACGCAGTATTTT.

The chain recombines TRBV7-9 with TRBJ1-4; weak D call: TRBD1 (5 bases). The CDR3 spans 14 residues. V shed 5 bases and J shed 10 bases, with 17 bases lying between them. Germline CDR1 SEHNR, CDR2 FQNEAQ (reference sequence). The CDR3 DNA sequence: TGTGCCAGCAGCCCCCCCTGGGACCGTGGAAAACTGTTTTTT. This encodes CASSPPWDRGKLFF.

This chain connects TRBV7-9 to TRBJ2-5; TRBD2 matches 15 bases. The CDR3 is 17 residues long. With 4 bases clipped from V and 2 bases from J, the junction kept 5 bases outside the gene matches. Germline CDR1 reads SEHNR; CDR2 reads FQNEAQ (reference sequence). The CDR3 DNA sequence: TGTGCCAGCAGCTGGACTAGCGGGGGGGCCCAACAAGAGACCCAGTACTTC. Translation: CASSWTSGGAQQETQYF. Based on the CDR3 plus reference TRBV7-9 and TRBJ2-5, the full variable domain is DTGVSQNPRHKITKRGQNVTFRCDPISEHNRLYWYRQTLGQGPEFLTYFQNEAQLEKSRLLSDRFSAERPKGSFSTLEIQRTEQGDSAMYLCASSWTSGGAQQETQYFGPGTRLLVL.

By share, this clone counts as medium-sized (0.01 to 0.1%). The chain carries TRBV27 and TRBJ2-7, with 7 bases identical to TRBD1. Germline lookup yields CDR1 MNHEY and CDR2 SMNVEV (reference sequence). This CDR3 has 14 amino acids. V gave up 6 bases and J gave up 2 bases; unmatched junction bases: 7. The CDR3 reads CASRIGQAAYEQYF. The CDR3 DNA is TGTGCCAGCAGGATTGGACAGGCGGCCTACGAGCAGTACTTC.

The V gene is TRBV20-1, the J gene TRBJ1-2; D unclear. The CDR3 spans 9 residues. Germline V gene data show CDR1 as DFQATT and CDR2 as SNEGSKA (reference sequence). Trimming cost V 5 bases and J 6 bases, with 4 bases left between them. The CDR3 DNA is TGCAGTGCTGGGCATGGCTACACCTTC. Translation gives CSAGHGYTF.

The gene calls are TRBV21-1 and TRBJ2-7; the table calls TRBD2, which could not be checked here. TRBV21-1 is listed as a pseudogene. The CDR3 length is 11 residues. This CDR3 is CASIRAYEQYF. The CDR3 coding sequence is TGTGCCAGCATACGGGCCTACGAGCAGTACTTC.

The genes are TRBV11-2 and TRBJ1-5; D remains unclear. The CDR3 length is 15 residues. Germline-derived CDR1 and CDR2 are SGHAT and FQNNGV. Trimming cost V 1 base and J 1 base, with 8 bases left between them. The CDR3 loop is CASSLGPASNQPQHF. CDR3 DNA sequence: TGTGCCAGCAGCTTAGGCCCAGCGAGCAATCAGCCCCAGCATTTT.

The CDR3 reads CSALSQGNYGYTF. In nucleotides, the CDR3 is TGCAGCGCCCTTAGCCAGGGGAACTATGGCTACACCTTC. The V and J genes are TRBV29-1 and TRBJ1-2; D is perhaps TRBD1 (6 bases). Germline CDR1 reads SQVTM; CDR2 reads ANQGSEA. This CDR3 contains 13 residues. Between the trimmed V and J ends, which lost 7 bases and 2 bases, there was a span of 14 bases.

This clone has only one observation. Relative to the germline gene, one junction end is altered; a read error may explain this. The sample has other DNA sequences that encode this CDR3 too. The chain links TRBV27 to TRBJ1-5; 10 bases align to TRBD1. The V gene's germline CDR1 is MNHEY and CDR2 SMNVEV (reference sequence). This CDR3 region has 14 residues. CDR3: CASSGQGGNQPQHF. The CDR3 DNA sequence: TGTGCCAGCAGCGGACAGGGGGGCAATCAGCCTCAGCATTTT.

This clone was counted a few times. The CDR3 nucleotides read TGTGCCAGTAGGGACGGCTATTCCTACGAGCAGTACTTC. Its protein is CASRDGYSYEQYF. J is TRBJ2-7 and V is TRBV19; D remains unclear. The CDR3 totals 13 residues. V lost 6 bases to trimming and J lost 1 base, with 10 bases between them. The germline V gene encodes CDR1 LNHDA and CDR2 SQIVND (reference sequence).

This chain links TRBV11-2 with TRBJ2-7, with TRBD2 as a possible D gene (6 bases). The CDR3 loop spans 15 amino acids. V was shortened by 5 bases and J by 2 bases, with 16 bases between the two germline ends. CDR1 is SGHAT and CDR2 is FQNNGV in the germline V gene. CDR3 coding DNA: TGTGCCAGCAGCCCCGGCCCGGGGGAGACCTACGAGCAGTACTTC. Translated: CASSPGPGETYEQYF.

The chain uses TRBV9 and TRBJ2-7, with a weak D call TRBD2 (5 bases). V dropped 0 bases and J dropped 1 base, with 14 bases sitting between them. The CDR3 loop spans 16 amino acids. Germline CDR1 SGDLS, CDR2 YYNGEE. The CDR3 loop is CASSVESGSFSYEQYF. DNA of the CDR3: TGTGCCAGCAGCGTAGAGTCGGGGTCCTTTTCCTACGAGCAGTACTTC.

The CDR3 loop reads CASSPFGGNTEAFF. As DNA, the CDR3 is TGCGCCAGCAGCCCGTTCGGCGGGAACACTGAAGCTTTCTTT. The chain recombines TRBV4-1 with TRBJ1-1; unclear D gene. The V gene lost 4 bases and the J gene lost 1 base, with 10 bases spanning the gap. The length of the CDR3 is 14 residues. Germline V gene data show CDR1 as MGHRA and CDR2 as YSYEKL.